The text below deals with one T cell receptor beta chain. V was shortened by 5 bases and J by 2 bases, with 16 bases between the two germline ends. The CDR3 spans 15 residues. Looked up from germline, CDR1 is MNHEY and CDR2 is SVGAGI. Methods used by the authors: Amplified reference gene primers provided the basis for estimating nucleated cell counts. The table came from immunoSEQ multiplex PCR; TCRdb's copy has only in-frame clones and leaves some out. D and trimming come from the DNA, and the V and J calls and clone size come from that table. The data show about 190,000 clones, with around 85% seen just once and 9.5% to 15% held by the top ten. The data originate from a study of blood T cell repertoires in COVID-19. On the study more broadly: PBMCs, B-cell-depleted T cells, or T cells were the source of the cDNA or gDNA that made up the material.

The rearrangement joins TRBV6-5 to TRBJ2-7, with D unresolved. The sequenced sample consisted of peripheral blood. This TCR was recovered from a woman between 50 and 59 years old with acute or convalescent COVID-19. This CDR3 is CASSPGLSPTYEQYF. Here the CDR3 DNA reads TGTGCCAGCAGTCCAGGCCTCTCCCCTACCTACGAGCAGTACTTC.